These T cell receptor beta chains were read from a single sample in a study of CD8 T cells in Susac syndrome. TCRdb independently ran MiXCR on the immunoSEQ multiplex PCR reads; one entry per CDR3 protein. The sample holds more than 110,000 distinct CDR3 sequences, 85% to 95% seen once. The sequencing input was CD4+ T cells from PBMCs. The receptors were sampled from a human donor with Susac syndrome. The CDR3 runs from the conserved cysteine through the conserved F or W. A D gene is named only where the DNA matches it firmly. Some rows mark clone size as missing; the rest say once, few, many or name a class of expanded clone.

clone_size	v_call	d_call	j_call	cdr3_nt	cdr3_aa
NA	TRBV20-1	NA	TRBJ1-1	TGCAGTGCACACTGGATCGCGGGGACTGAAGCTTTCTTT	CSAHWIAGTEAFF
NA	TRBV3-1	NA	TRBJ1-2	TGTGCCAGCAGCCAAGAAGCCGTCAGGGGAGACTATGGCTACACCTTC	CASSQEAVRGDYGYTF
few	TRBV28	TRBD1	TRBJ2-7	TGTGCCAGCAGTCCTCCGGGACAGGGTTCCTACGAGCAGTACTTC	CASSPPGQGSYEQYF
NA	TRBV7-2	NA	TRBJ2-7	TGTGCCAGCAGCCATGGAGACTCCTACGAGCAGTACTTC	CASSHGDSYEQYF
NA	TRBV3-1	NA	TRBJ2-5	TGTGCCAGCAGCCAAGATTATGCTAGGGGGGAGACCCAGTACTTC	CASSQDYARGETQYF
few	TRBV7-3	NA	TRBJ1-1	TGTGCCAGCAGCTTAAATCAGGGGCACACTGAAGCTTTCTTT	CASSLNQGHTEAFF
NA	TRBV18	TRBD2	TRBJ2-3	TGTGCCAGCTCACACCTAGGACAGAGACTAGCGGAGAGCACAGATACGCAGTATTTT	CASSHLGQRLAESTDTQYF
NA	TRBV20-1	NA	TRBJ2-1	TGCAGTGCTAGAGATGACGGGACGAACTACAATGAGCAGTTCTTC	CSARDDGTNYNEQFF
NA	TRBV25-1	NA	TRBJ2-4	TGTGCCAGCAGTATTACAGAAGGAAACATTCAGTACTTC	CASSITEGNIQYF
NA	TRBV19	NA	TRBJ2-3	TGTGCCAGTAGTCCCCGCTTTAGCACAGATACGCAGTATTTT	CASSPRFSTDTQYF
NA	TRBV5-1	TRBD1	TRBJ2-3	TGCGCCAGCAGCTTGGGGGACAGGGGCGGAGATACGCAGTATTTT	CASSLGDRGGDTQYF
NA	TRBV13	NA	TRBJ2-7	TGTGCCAGCAGTCCTCTCGACAGGTCCTCCTACGAGCAGTACTTC	CASSPLDRSSYEQYF
NA	TRBV25-1	NA	TRBJ1-6	TGTGCCAGCAGTGAAGGGCCCCGGGCCCTCCACTTT	CASSEGPRALHF
NA	TRBV5-1	TRBD1	TRBJ2-3	TGCGCCAGCAGCCCGGGACAGATCACAGATACGCAGTATTTT	CASSPGQITDTQYF
NA	TRBV9	TRBD1	TRBJ2-2	TGTGCCAGCAGCGAATCCGGGACAGGGAGGACCGGGGAGCTGTTTTTT	CASSESGTGRTGELFF
NA	TRBV12-3/TRBV12-4	NA	TRBJ2-7	TGTGCCAGCACCAGGGCCTCGGGAGAGCAGTACTTC	CASTRASGEQYF
NA	TRBV2	NA	TRBJ2-7	TGTGCCATAAGGGGATCTCAGCAGGGGATCGCGACGAACCAGTACTTC	CAIRGSQQGIATNQYF
NA	TRBV7-2	NA	TRBJ1-2	TGTGCCAGCAGCCTCGTGGGGGGGGAAGGCTATGGCTACACCTTC	CASSLVGGEGYGYTF
NA	TRBV20-1	NA	TRBJ2-1	TGCAGTGCTAGAGTTCGAGACTACAATGAGCAGTTCTTC	CSARVRDYNEQFF
NA	TRBV19	NA	TRBJ2-4	TGTGCCAGTAGTCCCATAGGCCTAGCCAAAAACATTCAGTACTTC	CASSPIGLAKNIQYF
NA	TRBV20-1	TRBD1	TRBJ1-4	TGCAGTGGGGGACAGCGATTTGCAACTAATGAAAAACTGTTTTTT	CSGGQRFATNEKLFF
once	TRBV12-3/TRBV12-4	TRBD1	TRBJ1-2	TGTGCCAGCAGTTGGGACAGGGCAAACTATGGCTACACCTTC	CASSWDRANYGYTF
NA	TRBV7-2	NA	TRBJ2-1	TGTGCCAGCAAGGAAGGCCCCTACAATGAGCAGTTCTTC	CASKEGPYNEQFF
NA	TRBV20-1	NA	TRBJ2-6	TGCAGTGCTAGAGAAGGTGCGGCCAACGTCCTGACTTTC	CSAREGAANVLTF
NA	TRBV15	TRBD2	TRBJ2-3	TGTGCCACCAGCCCCCGCCGCGGGGGGGGCAGGCGCACAGATACGCAGTATTTT	CATSPRRGGGRRTDTQYF
NA	TRBV6-1	NA	TRBJ1-1	TGTGCCAGCAGTGCATACAGCATGAACACTGAAGCTTTCTTT	CASSAYSMNTEAFF
NA	TRBV9	NA	TRBJ2-1	TGTGCCAGCAGCGTAGAGGCGGGGGCGTTCAATGAGCAGTTCTTC	CASSVEAGAFNEQFF
NA	TRBV10-3	NA	TRBJ2-5	TGTGCCATCAGCCCCGTCGATTACCAAGAGACCCAGTACTTC	CAISPVDYQETQYF
NA	TRBV30	NA	TRBJ1-3	TGTGCCTGGAGTATAGGCAGTTCGGGAAACACCATATATTTT	CAWSIGSSGNTIYF
NA	TRBV20-1	NA	TRBJ1-2	TGCAGTGCTAGAGAAGCGGACAGCCTTACTAACTATGGCTACACCTTC	CSAREADSLTNYGYTF
NA	TRBV29-1	NA	TRBJ1-1	TGCAGCGTCCAGCTCCTCGGGGGAGACACTGAAGCTTTCTTT	CSVQLLGGDTEAFF
NA	TRBV29-1	NA	TRBJ2-7	TGCAGCGTTGAGGGGACGGGGGCCTACGAGCAGTACTTC	CSVEGTGAYEQYF
NA	TRBV12-3/TRBV12-4	TRBD2	TRBJ2-7	TGTGCCAGCAGTTTGAGGCGGGAGGCCTACGAGCAGTACTTC	CASSLRREAYEQYF
NA	TRBV28	NA	TRBJ1-2	TGTGCCAGCAGTTTCGGTTTGGGTGGCTACACCTTC	CASSFGLGGYTF
NA	TRBV2	NA	TRBJ2-6	TGTGCCAGCAGTGATCGGTCAGGCTATGGCTACGTCCTGACTTTC	CASSDRSGYGYVLTF
NA	TRBV9	NA	TRBJ2-3	TGTGCCAGCAGCGTTGCACCCCTACAGGGATATACGCAGTATTTT	CASSVAPLQGYTQYF
NA	TRBV10-3	NA	TRBJ2-3	TGTGCCATCAAGGCCGGGCAGAGCACAGATACGCAGTATTTT	CAIKAGQSTDTQYF